Below, 20 T cell receptor beta chains from the same sample are listed, as sequenced in a study of CD8+ T cells in alopecia areata. RNA was extracted and reverse transcribed into cDNA as the sequencing template. TCRdb's copy holds only in-frame clones and misses some; the assay was immunoSEQ multiplex PCR. Of roughly 250,000 clones in the sample, under 70% were seen once. The material was CD4+ T cells sorted from blood, obtained at week 0. These receptors originate from a human donor with alopecia areata.

This chain connects TRBV9 to TRBJ2-7, with 11 bases fitting TRBD1. Germline V gives CDR1 SGDLS, CDR2 YYNGEE. V gave up 3 bases and J gave up 3 bases; unmatched junction bases: 5. The CDR3 contains 15 residues. CDR3 sequence reads: CASSAGQGANYEQYF. The CDR3 coding sequence is TGTGCCAGCAGCGCCGGACAGGGGGCGAACTACGAGCAGTACTTC.

The V and J genes are TRBV4-1 and TRBJ1-1; D is unresolved. Trimming removed 1 base from V and 11 bases from J, with 17 bases in between. CDR3 length equals 14 residues. In germline, CDR1 is MGHRA, CDR2 YSYEKL. As DNA, the CDR3 is TGCGCCAGCAGCCAAGCTAGGGCCAACGGTATGGCTTTCTTT. Encoded protein: CASSQARANGMAFF.

The table lists this clone with a few counts. V gene TRBV4-3 combines with J gene TRBJ1-3; no clear D. This CDR3 spans 14 amino acids. The germline V and J ends were trimmed by 5 bases and 0 bases, with 8 bases remaining between them. Germline CDR1 LGHNA, CDR2 YSLEER. The CDR3: CASSSVTSGNTIYF. The CDR3 bases are TGCGCCAGCAGCTCTGTGACCTCTGGAAACACCATATATTTT.

This chain connects TRBV7-2 to TRBJ2-7; TRBD1 matches 8 bases. The CDR3 consists of 13 residues. Germline CDR1 SGHTA, CDR2 FQGNSA. The J segment lost 6 bases and the V segment lost 4 bases, leaving 5 bases of the junction unmatched. The CDR3 DNA is TGTGCCAGCAGCTCCGATACAGGGGGCGAGCAGTACTTC. It translates to CASSSDTGGEQYF. The complete variable domain, with remaining parts taken from reference TRBV7-2 and TRBJ2-7, reads GAGVSQSPSNKVTEKGKDVELRCDPISGHTALYWYRQSLGQGLEFLIYFQGNSAPDKSGLPSDRFSAERTGGSVSTLTIQRTQQEDSAVYLCASSSDTGGEQYFGPGTRLTVT.

This chain connects TRBV9 to TRBJ1-5, with TRBD1 as a possible D gene (5 bases). Germline V CDR1 and CDR2: SGDLS, YYNGEE. CDR3 size: 17 residues. V shed 4 bases and J shed 2 bases, with 19 bases lying between them. CDR3 protein: CASSLGPSAAGNQPQHF. CDR3 sequence (DNA): TGTGCCAGCAGCCTGGGACCTTCGGCCGCGGGCAATCAGCCCCAGCATTTT.

The genes are TRBV25-1 and TRBJ2-7; D gene ambiguous. CDR3 length equals 11 residues. Germline CDR1 reads MGHDK; CDR2 reads SYGVNS. V lost 2 bases to trimming and J lost 5 bases, with 4 bases between them. The CDR3 DNA is TGTGCCAGCAGTGAAGGCCACGAGCAGTACTTC. Its protein product is CASSEGHEQYF.

The V gene is TRBV7-9, the J gene TRBJ1-1, with D hard to call. This CDR3 has 13 residues. Trimming cost V 8 bases and J 7 bases, with 17 bases left between them. CDR1 SEHNR and CDR2 FQNEAQ come from the germline V gene (reference sequence). Written as DNA, the CDR3 is TGTGCCAGCGAGGCACCTCGAAGCCATGAAGCTTTCTTT. Amino acid sequence: CASEAPRSHEAFF.

The V gene is TRBV29-1, the J gene TRBJ2-7; D may be TRBD1 or TRBD2 (6 bases each). The V end was cut by 6 bases, the J end by 3 bases, with 12 bases between. In germline, CDR1 is SQVTM, CDR2 ANQGSEA. This CDR3 is built from 12 residues. The CDR3 sequence is CSVRGGLYEQYF. The CDR3 DNA reads TGCAGCGTGCGAGGGGGGCTCTACGAGCAGTACTTC.

The J gene is TRBJ2-2, the V gene TRBV7-9, with D possibly being TRBD1 (5 bases). From germline, CDR1 is SEHNR and CDR2 FQNEAQ (reference sequence). V lost 1 base to trimming and J lost 5 bases, with 14 bases between them. This CDR3 has 16 amino acids. The CDR3 nucleotides are TGTGCCAGCAGCTTAGTAGGGGCTAGTCGGACCGGGGAGCTGTTTTTT. Translation: CASSLVGASRTGELFF.

This clone was recorded a few times. This sequence joins TRBV29-1 and TRBJ1-2; D not certain. Trimming stripped 0 bases from V and 13 bases from J, with 12 bases between. CDR1 SQVTM and CDR2 ANQGSEA come from the germline V gene. The CDR3 runs 11 residues. In DNA form, the CDR3 reads TGCAGCGTTGAAGATGGGAAGATCACCACCTTC. Amino acid sequence: CSVEDGKITTF.

This clone showed up just a few times. V and J are TRBV30 and TRBJ1-3; D is unresolved. The germline V gene encodes CDR1 GTSNPN and CDR2 SVGIG (reference sequence). There are 15 residues in the CDR3. V was cut by 2 bases and J by 3 bases, with 14 bases left in between. In DNA form, the CDR3 reads TGTGCCTGGAGTAGGGCAGGAAGCTATGGAAACACCATATATTTT. Protein product: CAWSRAGSYGNTIYF.

V usage is TRBV6-5 and J usage is TRBJ1-1; no clear D gene. Germline V gives CDR1 MNHEY, CDR2 SVGAGI. The CDR3 runs to 13 residues. Trimming removed 0 bases at V and 8 bases at J, with 10 bases between. The chain's CDR3 is CASSYSATGEAFF. For the CDR3, the DNA is TGTGCCAGCAGTTACTCCGCAACCGGGGAAGCTTTCTTT.

The rearrangement uses TRBV29-1 and TRBJ2-5; D may be TRBD1 (6 bases). Germline loops: CDR1 SQVTM, CDR2 ANQGSEA. The CDR3 is 13 residues long. V was shortened by 6 bases and J by 5 bases, with 16 bases between the two germline ends. The CDR3 is CSVEMRQVETQYF. CDR3 in DNA: TGCAGCGTAGAAATGAGACAGGTTGAGACCCAGTACTTC. Full variable domain (outside the CDR3, taken from reference TRBV29-1 and TRBJ2-5): SAVISQKPSRDICQRGTSLTIQCQVDSQVTMMFWYRQQPGQSLTLIATANQGSEATYESGFVIDKFPISRPNLTFSTLTVSNMSPEDSSIYLCSVEMRQVETQYFGPGTRLLVL.

The chain uses TRBV7-6 and TRBJ1-5; D might be TRBD1 (5 bases). This CDR3 comprises 16 residues. Trimming shortened V by 8 bases and J by 2 bases, and 19 bases separated the two germline ends. CDR1 and CDR2 from the germline V gene are SGHVS and FNYEAQ. Here the CDR3 reads CASSKVRGMGNQPQHF. The CDR3 bases are TGTGCCAGCTCGAAGGTTAGGGGAATGGGCAATCAGCCCCAGCATTTT.

The chain carries TRBV6-5 and TRBJ1-1; D may be TRBD1 (5 bases). The length of the CDR3 is 15 residues. In germline, CDR1 is MNHEY, CDR2 SVGAGI. V lost 6 bases and J lost 5, with 19 bases in between. The CDR3 loop is CASSQYTGDFTEAFF. The CDR3 DNA reads as TGTGCCAGCAGCCAGTATACAGGCGATTTTACTGAAGCTTTCTTT.

V is TRBV4-3 and J is TRBJ2-1; D assignment may be TRBD1 or TRBD2 (5 bases each). Trimming took off 0 bases at V and 0 bases at J, with 12 bases between the two ends. From germline, CDR1 is LGHNA and CDR2 YSLEER. The CDR3 runs to 17 residues. The CDR3 sequence: CASSQDWGYSSYNEQFF. The CDR3 DNA is TGCGCCAGCAGCCAAGACTGGGGGTACAGCTCCTACAATGAGCAGTTCTTC.

This clone was seen more than once but under ten times. The genes are TRBV7-9 and TRBJ2-7, with 11 bases identical to TRBD1. CDR3 length: 14 amino acids. CDR1 and CDR2 from the germline V gene are SEHNR and FQNEAQ (reference sequence). V shed 3 bases, J shed 5 bases, and the junction held 3 bases outside the gene matches. For the CDR3, the DNA is TGTGCCAGCAGCTTCCGGGACAGGGGGAACGAGCAGTACTTC. Translating gives CASSFRDRGNEQYF.

The chain combines TRBV30 with TRBJ1-5, with D hard to call. Germline CDR1 is GTSNPN and CDR2 is SVGIG (reference sequence). The CDR3 contains 15 residues. Trimming removed 0 bases at V and 6 bases at J, with 15 bases between. This CDR3 is CAWSVGGRVGQPQHF. CDR3 coding DNA: TGTGCCTGGAGTGTCGGCGGACGTGTTGGTCAGCCCCAGCATTTT.

V and J are TRBV11-1 and TRBJ1-1; D might be TRBD1 (6 bases). V lost 6 bases, J lost 5 bases, and 16 bases lay in between. Germline CDR1 reads SGHAT; CDR2 reads FQDESV (reference sequence). There are 14 residues in the CDR3. The CDR3 nucleotides are TGTGCCAGCAGGCCGTCAGGGGCGAGTACTGAAGCTTTCTTT. It translates to CASRPSGASTEAFF.

This sequence joins TRBV25-1 and TRBJ2-2; the match to TRBD1 covers 9 bases. CDR1 is MGHDK and CDR2 is SYGVNS in the germline V gene. The V segment lost 9 bases and the J segment 4 bases; nucleotides outside the gene matches: 9. This CDR3 has 15 residues. CDR3 sequence reads: CASRTGTGSTGELFF. Written as DNA, the CDR3 is TGTGCCAGTAGGACCGGGACAGGGAGCACCGGGGAGCTGTTTTTT. Using reference TRBV25-1 and TRBJ2-2 for the parts outside the CDR3, the full variable domain is EADIYQTPRYLVIGTGKKITLECSQTMGHDKMYWYQQDPGMELHLIHYSYGVNSTEKGDLSSESTVSRIRTEHFPLTLESARPSHTSQYLCASRTGTGSTGELFFGEGSRLTVL.